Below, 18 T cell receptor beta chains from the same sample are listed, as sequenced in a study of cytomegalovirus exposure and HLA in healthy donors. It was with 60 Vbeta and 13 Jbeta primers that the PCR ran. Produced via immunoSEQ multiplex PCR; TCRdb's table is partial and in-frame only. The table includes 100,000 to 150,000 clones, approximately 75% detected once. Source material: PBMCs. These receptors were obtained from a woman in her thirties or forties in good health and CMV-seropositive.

The CDR3 sequence: CASREDSANTEAFF. The CDR3, as DNA: TGCGCCAGCAGGGAGGACAGTGCTAACACTGAAGCTTTCTTT. This rearrangement joins TRBV5-1 to TRBJ1-1; tentative D call: TRBD1 (6 bases). Germline CDR1 reads SGHRS; CDR2 reads YFSETQ. V lost 5 bases to trimming and J lost 2 bases, with 13 bases between them. This CDR3 contains 14 residues.

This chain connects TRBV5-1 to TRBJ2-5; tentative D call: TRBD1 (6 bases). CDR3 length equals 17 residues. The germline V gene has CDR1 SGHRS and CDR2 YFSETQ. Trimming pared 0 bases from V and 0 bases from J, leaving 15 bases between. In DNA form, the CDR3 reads TGCGCCAGCAGCTTGGGGTACCGACAGGCCCACCAAGAGACCCAGTACTTC. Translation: CASSLGYRQAHQETQYF.

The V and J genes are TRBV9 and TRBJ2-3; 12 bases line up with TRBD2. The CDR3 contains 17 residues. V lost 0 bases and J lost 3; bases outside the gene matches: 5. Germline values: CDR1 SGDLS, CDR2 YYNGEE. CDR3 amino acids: CASSVEASGGDTDTQYF. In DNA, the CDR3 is TGTGCCAGCAGCGTAGAGGCTAGCGGGGGGGATACAGATACGCAGTATTTT.

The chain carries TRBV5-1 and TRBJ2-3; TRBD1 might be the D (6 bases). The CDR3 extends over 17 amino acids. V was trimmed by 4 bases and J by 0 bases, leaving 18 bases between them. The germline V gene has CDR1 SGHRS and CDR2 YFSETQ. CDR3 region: CASSTLTGLTSTDTQYF. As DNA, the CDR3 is TGCGCCAGCAGCACCCTGACAGGTTTGACTAGCACAGATACGCAGTATTTT.

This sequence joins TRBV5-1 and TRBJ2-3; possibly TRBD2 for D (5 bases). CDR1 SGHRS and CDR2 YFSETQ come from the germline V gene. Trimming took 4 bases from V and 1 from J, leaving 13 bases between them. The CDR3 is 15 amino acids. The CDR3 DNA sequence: TGCGCCAGCAGCCTCCGTGACGGGGGCACAGATACGCAGTATTTT. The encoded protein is CASSLRDGGTDTQYF.

The CDR3 region is CASSRTQDSYEQYF. For the CDR3, the DNA is TGCGCCAGCAGCCGTACTCAGGACTCCTACGAGCAGTACTTC. V gene TRBV5-1 combines with J gene TRBJ2-7; D remains unclear. This CDR3 contains 14 residues. Germline CDR1 and CDR2: SGHRS and YFSETQ. The ends were cut back, 4 bases at V and 0 bases at J, with 11 bases in the middle.

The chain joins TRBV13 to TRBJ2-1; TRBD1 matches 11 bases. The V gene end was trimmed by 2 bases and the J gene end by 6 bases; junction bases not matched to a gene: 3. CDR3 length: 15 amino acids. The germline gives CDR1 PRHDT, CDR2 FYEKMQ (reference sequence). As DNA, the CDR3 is TGTGCCAGCAGCTTAAGGGACAGGGGGTTCAATGAGCAGTTCTTC. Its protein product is CASSLRDRGFNEQFF.

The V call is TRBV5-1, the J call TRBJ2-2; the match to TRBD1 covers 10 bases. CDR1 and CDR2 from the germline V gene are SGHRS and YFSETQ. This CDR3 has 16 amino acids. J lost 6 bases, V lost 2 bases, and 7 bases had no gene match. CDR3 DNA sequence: TGCGCCAGCAGCTTAGGGACAGGGGTCATCCCCGGGGAGCTGTTTTTT. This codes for CASSLGTGVIPGELFF.

CDR3 nucleotides: TGTGCCAGCAGCTCCGACGCCTTGGGACAGAGGTCCCCAGATACGCAGTATTTT. It encodes CASSSDALGQRSPDTQYF. The chain is built from TRBV5-8 and TRBJ2-3, with 7 positions matching TRBD1. V shed 3 bases, J shed 4 bases, and the junction held 17 bases outside the gene matches. CDR3 size: 18 residues. Germline V gene data show CDR1 as SGHTS and CDR2 as YDEGEE.

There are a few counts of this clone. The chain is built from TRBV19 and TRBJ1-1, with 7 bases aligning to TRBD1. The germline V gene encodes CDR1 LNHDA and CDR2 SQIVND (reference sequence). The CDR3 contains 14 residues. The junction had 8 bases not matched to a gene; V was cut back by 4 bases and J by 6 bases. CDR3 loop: CASSNEGGISEAFF. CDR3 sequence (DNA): TGTGCCAGTAGTAACGAAGGGGGCATTTCTGAAGCTTTCTTT.

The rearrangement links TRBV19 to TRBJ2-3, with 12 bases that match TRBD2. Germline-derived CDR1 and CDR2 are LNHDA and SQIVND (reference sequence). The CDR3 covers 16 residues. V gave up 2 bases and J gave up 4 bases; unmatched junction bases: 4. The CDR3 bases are TGTGCCAGTAGTATAAGGACTAGCGGGGTTGCAGATACGCAGTATTTT. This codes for CASSIRTSGVADTQYF.

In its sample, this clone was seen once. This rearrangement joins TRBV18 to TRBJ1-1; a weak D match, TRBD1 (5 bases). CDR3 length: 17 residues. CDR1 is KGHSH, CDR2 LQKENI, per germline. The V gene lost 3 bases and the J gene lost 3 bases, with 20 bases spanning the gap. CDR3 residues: CASSPQLGGEGDTEAFF. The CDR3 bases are TGTGCCAGCTCACCCCAACTGGGGGGTGAAGGGGACACTGAAGCTTTCTTT.

CDR3 DNA: TGTGCCAGCAGCGTTGGGACAACTGACTACGAGCAGTACTTC. Residues: CASSVGTTDYEQYF. The rearrangement links TRBV9 to TRBJ2-7; tentative D call: TRBD1 (6 bases). V lost 2 bases, J lost 3 bases, and 12 bases lay in between. This CDR3 spans 14 amino acids. CDR1 SGDLS and CDR2 YYNGEE come from the germline V gene.

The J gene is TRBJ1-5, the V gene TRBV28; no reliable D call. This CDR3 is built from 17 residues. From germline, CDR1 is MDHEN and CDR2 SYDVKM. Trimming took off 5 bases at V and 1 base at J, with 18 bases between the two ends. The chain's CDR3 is CASSPPPGISSNQPQHF. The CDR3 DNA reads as TGTGCCAGCAGTCCCCCCCCAGGTATCTCCAGCAATCAGCCCCAGCATTTT. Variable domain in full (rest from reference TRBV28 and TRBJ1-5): DVKVTQSSRYLVKRTGEKVFLECVQDMDHENMFWYRQDPGLGLRLIYFSYDVKMKEKGDIPEGYSVSREKKERFSLILESASTNQTSMYLCASSPPPGISSNQPQHFGDGTRLSIL.

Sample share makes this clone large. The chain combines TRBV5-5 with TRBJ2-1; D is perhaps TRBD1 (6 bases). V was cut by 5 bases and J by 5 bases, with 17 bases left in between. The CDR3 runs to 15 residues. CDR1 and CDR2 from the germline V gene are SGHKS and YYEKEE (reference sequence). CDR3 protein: CASSLRGQQNNEQFF. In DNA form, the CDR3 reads TGTGCCAGCAGTCTTCGAGGACAGCAAAACAATGAGCAGTTCTTC.

DNA for the CDR3: TGTGCCAGCAGCTTAGGTGGGACTAGCGGACTCACAGATACGCAGTATTTT. This codes for CASSLGGTSGLTDTQYF. The chain carries TRBV11-1 and TRBJ2-3; 11 bases agree with TRBD2. CDR3 length: 17 amino acids. Germline V CDR1 and CDR2: SGHAT, FQDESV (reference sequence). The ends lost 1 base at V and 2 bases at J; junction bases unmatched: 5.

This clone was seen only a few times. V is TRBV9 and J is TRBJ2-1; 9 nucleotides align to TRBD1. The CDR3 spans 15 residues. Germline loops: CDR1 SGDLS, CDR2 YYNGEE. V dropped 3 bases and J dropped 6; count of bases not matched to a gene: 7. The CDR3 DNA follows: TGTGCCAGCAGCGCTGGGACAGGGTCCCTCAATGAGCAGTTCTTC. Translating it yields CASSAGTGSLNEQFF.

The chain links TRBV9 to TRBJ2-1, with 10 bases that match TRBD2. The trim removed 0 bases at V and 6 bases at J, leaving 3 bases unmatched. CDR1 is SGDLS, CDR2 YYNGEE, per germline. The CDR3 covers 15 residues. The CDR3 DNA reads TGTGCCAGCAGCGTAGAAATAGCGGGAGGCAATGAGCAGTTCTTC. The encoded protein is CASSVEIAGGNEQFF.